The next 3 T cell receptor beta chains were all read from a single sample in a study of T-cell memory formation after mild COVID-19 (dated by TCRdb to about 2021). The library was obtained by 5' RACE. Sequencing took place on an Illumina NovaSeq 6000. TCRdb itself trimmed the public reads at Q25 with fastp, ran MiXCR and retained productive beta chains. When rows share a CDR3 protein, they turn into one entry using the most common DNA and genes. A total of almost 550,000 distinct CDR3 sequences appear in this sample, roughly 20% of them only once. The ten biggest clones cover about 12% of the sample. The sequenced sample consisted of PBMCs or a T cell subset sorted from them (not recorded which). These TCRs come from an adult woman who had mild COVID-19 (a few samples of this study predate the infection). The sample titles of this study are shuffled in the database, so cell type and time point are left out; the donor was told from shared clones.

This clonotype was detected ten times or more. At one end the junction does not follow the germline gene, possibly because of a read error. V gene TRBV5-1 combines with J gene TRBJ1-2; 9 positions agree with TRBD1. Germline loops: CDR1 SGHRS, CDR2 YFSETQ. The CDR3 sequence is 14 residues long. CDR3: CASSLTGGGYGYTF. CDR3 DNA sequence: TGTGCCAGCAGTTTGACAGGGGGTGGCTATGGCTACACCTTC.

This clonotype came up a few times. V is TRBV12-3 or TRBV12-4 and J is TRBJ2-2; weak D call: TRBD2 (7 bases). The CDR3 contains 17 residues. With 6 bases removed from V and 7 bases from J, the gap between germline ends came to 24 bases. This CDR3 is CASSRYLLGGQSGELFF. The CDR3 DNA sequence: TGTGCCAGCAGCCGCTACCTTTTGGGGGGGCAGAGCGGGGAGCTGTTTTTT.

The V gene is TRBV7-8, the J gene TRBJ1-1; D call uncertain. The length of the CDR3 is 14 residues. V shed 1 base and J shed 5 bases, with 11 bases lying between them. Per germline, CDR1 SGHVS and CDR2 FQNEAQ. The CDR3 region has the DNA TGTGCCAGCAGCTTAGTCCAGGAGCGGACTGAAGCTTTCTTT. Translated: CASSLVQERTEAFF.